A selection of T cell receptor beta chains follows, all from one sample in a study of shared clonotypes between healthy human individuals. Sequenced by immunoSEQ multiplex PCR; TCRdb stores in-frame clones only, minus some. The data hold over 2,000,000 clones, with 85% to 95% observed a single time. Sequenced sample: naive CD8+ T cells from PBMCs. The source of these receptors is a man aged 18 to 35 in good health. Some clones in this sample may be carry-over from other donors' samples. Both conserved end residues are part of each CDR3. The order of the fields is V gene, J gene, D gene, clone size, CDR3 protein, CDR3 DNA. A D gene is named only where the DNA matches it firmly. Size tells how often a clone was seen (once, few, many) or the class of an expanded clone, and some rows leave it out.

>TRBV5-1|TRBJ2-7|.|.
CASSLKTGISSSYEQYF
TGCGCCAGCAGCTTAAAAACCGGGATTTCAAGCTCCTACGAGCAGTACTTC
>TRBV13|TRBJ2-1|TRBD2|.
CASSFHGTSAYNEQFF
TGTGCCAGCAGCTTCCACGGGACTAGCGCCTACAATGAGCAGTTCTTC
>TRBV9|TRBJ1-1|.|.
CASSVEEGATEAFF
TGTGCCAGCAGCGTAGAGGAAGGGGCCACTGAAGCTTTCTTT
>TRBV5-4|TRBJ2-5|TRBD1|.
CASRYTGAPQETQYF
TGTGCCAGCAGATATACAGGGGCTCCCCAAGAGACCCAGTACTTC
>TRBV6-5|TRBJ1-1|.|.
CASSYRGPMNTEAFF
TGTGCCAGCAGTTATAGGGGCCCGATGAACACTGAAGCTTTCTTT
>TRBV29-1|TRBJ2-7|TRBD2|.
CSVETSGLYEQYF
TGCAGCGTTGAGACTAGCGGGCTATACGAGCAGTACTTC
>TRBV5-1|TRBJ1-2|.|.
CASSNRESYGYTF
TGCGCCAGCAGCAACAGGGAGAGCTATGGCTACACCTTC
>TRBV7-8|TRBJ2-1|.|.
CASSPVIGESSYNEQFF
TGTGCCAGCAGCCCGGTGATAGGGGAGAGCTCCTACAATGAGCAGTTCTTC
>TRBV29-1|TRBJ2-1|.|.
CSVEDRGDEQFF
TGCAGCGTTGAGGACAGAGGGGACGAGCAGTTCTTC
>TRBV5-1|TRBJ1-1|TRBD1|.
CASSSTGGTEAFF
TGCGCCAGCAGCTCCACAGGGGGCACTGAAGCTTTCTTT
>TRBV5-6|TRBJ2-2|TRBD2|.
CASSLELAGDGELFF
TGTGCCAGCAGCTTGGAGCTAGCGGGAGACGGGGAGCTGTTTTTT
>TRBV28|TRBJ2-7|TRBD1|few
CASSFNRGYEQYF
TGTGCCAGCAGTTTCAACAGGGGCTACGAGCAGTACTTC
>TRBV28|TRBJ2-5|.|.
CASRVSGVGWQETQYF
TGTGCCAGCAGAGTATCAGGGGTAGGATGGCAAGAGACCCAGTACTTC
>TRBV9|TRBJ2-5|TRBD2|.
CASSPRGGIQETQYF
TGTGCCAGCAGCCCCCGGGGAGGGATTCAAGAGACCCAGTACTTC
>TRBV5-1|TRBJ2-5|TRBD1|.
CASSSLQGFQETQYF
TGCGCCAGCAGCTCTTTACAGGGGTTTCAAGAGACCCAGTACTTC
>TRBV9|TRBJ2-1|.|.
CASSVADVAGTAYNEQFF
TGTGCCAGCAGCGTAGCTGACGTCGCGGGTACGGCCTACAATGAGCAGTTCTTC
>TRBV28|TRBJ2-7|.|.
CASSVYRANYEQYF
TGTGCCAGCAGTGTCTATCGGGCCAACTACGAGCAGTACTTC
>TRBV27|TRBJ2-7|TRBD2|.
CASSLVAGYSYEQYF
TGTGCCAGCAGTTTAGTAGCGGGCTACTCCTACGAGCAGTACTTC
>TRBV27|TRBJ2-1|TRBD1|.
CASSYLMTPTGAKYNEQFF
TGTGCCAGCAGTTACCTTATGACTCCTACAGGGGCAAAATACAATGAGCAGTTCTTC
>TRBV11-3|TRBJ2-1|.|.
CASSLDIASSGYNEQFF
TGTGCCAGCAGCTTAGATATAGCTAGCTCGGGCTACAATGAGCAGTTCTTC
>TRBV4-3|TRBJ2-5|.|.
CASSQVGQGIRQETQYF
TGCGCCAGCAGCCAAGTCGGTCAGGGAATCCGTCAAGAGACCCAGTACTTC
>TRBV28|TRBJ2-4|TRBD1|.
CASSPGQGENIQYF
TGTGCCAGCAGCCCGGGACAGGGGGAAAACATTCAGTACTTC
>TRBV5-5|TRBJ2-5|TRBD1|.
CASSLGRRGQGETQYF
TGTGCCAGCAGCTTGGGCCGCCGCGGACAGGGAGAGACCCAGTACTTC
>TRBV9|TRBJ2-6|.|.
CASSPRGWSRGANVLTF
TGTGCCAGCAGCCCCAGAGGGTGGTCGAGGGGGGCCAACGTCCTGACTTTC
>TRBV28|TRBJ2-2|TRBD1|.
CASSYRDRRSGGELFF
TGTGCCAGCAGTTACCGGGACAGGAGGTCGGGCGGGGAGCTGTTTTTT
>TRBV5-1|TRBJ2-5|.|.
CASSRFVPGAKETQYF
TGCGCCAGCAGCAGATTTGTGCCAGGGGCAAAAGAGACCCAGTACTTC
>TRBV6-1|TRBJ1-2|TRBD1|.
CASSEGQGFLVYGYTF
TGTGCCAGCAGTGAAGGACAGGGCTTTCTTGTCTATGGCTACACCTTC
>TRBV27|TRBJ2-1|.|.
CASSPTVFSEQFF
TGTGCCAGCAGTCCAACCGTTTTTAGTGAGCAGTTCTTC
>TRBV4-1|TRBJ2-1|.|.
CASSQDSSSYNEQFF
TGCGCCAGCAGCCAGGATTCTAGCTCCTACAATGAGCAGTTCTTC
>TRBV19|TRBJ2-2|TRBD1|.
CASMDRANTGELFF
TGTGCCAGTATGGACAGGGCTAACACCGGGGAGCTGTTTTTT
>TRBV27|TRBJ2-7|.|.
CASSPALQLPNYEQYF
TGTGCCAGCAGTCCAGCCCTACAGCTTCCCAACTACGAGCAGTACTTC